These T cell receptor beta chains were read from a single sample in a study of shared clonotypes between healthy human individuals. TCRdb's table, derived via immunoSEQ multiplex PCR, lists solely in-frame clones and lacks some. Among some 470,000 clones, around 80% were seen once, and the ten largest hold approximately 13%. The sequenced sample was PBMCs. These receptors were taken from a middle-aged woman in good health. Some clones in this sample may be carry-over from other donors' samples. Each CDR3 is given with its conserved first and last residue. A D gene is named only where the DNA matches it firmly. Clone size is given for some rows only: seen once, a few or many times, or a class if the clone is expanded.

J: TRBJ2-6
D: NA
V: TRBV6-4
size: once
length: 17
DNA: TGTGCCAGCAGTGCAACGGACGGGGACTCTGGGGCCAACGTCCTGACTTTC
CDR3: CASSATDGDSGANVLTF

J: TRBJ1-1
D: TRBD1
V: TRBV7-8
size: NA
length: 16
DNA: TGTGCCAGCAGCTTAAATCCGCCCAACAGGGGCGGTGAAGCTTTCTTT
CDR3: CASSLNPPNRGGEAFF

J: TRBJ2-7
D: NA
V: TRBV6-1
size: once
length: 14
DNA: TGTGCCAGCAGGGCAGTCACTGCTCCCTACGAGCAGTACTTC
CDR3: CASRAVTAPYEQYF

J: TRBJ2-1
D: NA
V: TRBV5-4
size: NA
length: 13
DNA: TGTGCCAGCAGCCCTACTTGGGCAAATGAGCAGTTCTTC
CDR3: CASSPTWANEQFF

J: TRBJ2-1
D: NA
V: TRBV9
size: NA
length: 15
DNA: TGTGCCAGCAGCTCCCACTTAGGGCCAAACGCCGAGCAGTTCTTC
CDR3: CASSSHLGPNAEQFF

J: TRBJ2-7
D: NA
V: TRBV4-3
size: many
length: 13
DNA: TGCGCCAGCAGCCAAGATTGGGGGATAGAGCAGTACTTC
CDR3: CASSQDWGIEQYF

J: TRBJ2-1
D: TRBD1
V: TRBV6-4
size: NA
length: 15
DNA: TGTGCCAGCAGTGTCCGACAGGGCCCCTACAATGAGCAGTTCTTC
CDR3: CASSVRQGPYNEQFF

J: TRBJ2-3
D: TRBD2
V: TRBV7-8
size: NA
length: 16
DNA: TGTGCCAGCAGCCCCTATTGGGAGGGGTACACAGATACGCAGTATTTT
CDR3: CASSPYWEGYTDTQYF

J: TRBJ1-6
D: NA
V: TRBV11-1
size: few
length: 12
DNA: TGTGCCAGCAGCTTACACGCCTCACCCCTCCACTTT
CDR3: CASSLHASPLHF

J: TRBJ2-2
D: NA
V: TRBV6-1
size: few
length: 14
DNA: TGTGCCAGCACCTGGGGGACAAACACCGGGGAGCTGTTTTTT
CDR3: CASTWGTNTGELFF

J: TRBJ1-5
D: NA
V: TRBV19
size: NA
length: 14
DNA: TGTGCCAGTGGGGAGTACTATAGCAATCAGCCCCAGCATTTT
CDR3: CASGEYYSNQPQHF

J: TRBJ2-1
D: NA
V: TRBV7-9
size: NA
length: 14
DNA: TGTGCCAGCAGCTCGAGTGTGGGGACCTCTAATAAGTTCTTC
CDR3: CASSSSVGTSNKFF

J: TRBJ1-4
D: TRBD1
V: TRBV27
size: NA
length: 14
DNA: TGTGCCAGCAGGGGGTACAGGGGTTACGAAAAACTGTTTTTT
CDR3: CASRGYRGYEKLFF

J: TRBJ2-7
D: NA
V: TRBV27
size: NA
length: 14
DNA: TGTGCCAGCAGTTTGTATAGGCGGCAGTTGGAGCAGTACTTC
CDR3: CASSLYRRQLEQYF

J: TRBJ2-7
D: NA
V: TRBV28
size: NA
length: 15
DNA: TGTGCCAGCAGTTTTGCCAGTGCCATCATCGGCGAGCAGTACTTC
CDR3: CASSFASAIIGEQYF

J: TRBJ1-2
D: NA
V: TRBV5-1
size: once
length: 14
DNA: TGCGCCAGCTCACTAACCGGGACTAACTATGGCTACACCTTC
CDR3: CASSLTGTNYGYTF

J: TRBJ2-1
D: TRBD1
V: TRBV9
size: NA
length: 16
DNA: TGTGCCAGCAGCTTACCGGGACAGCACTCCTACAATGAGCAGTTCTTC
CDR3: CASSLPGQHSYNEQFF

J: TRBJ2-1
D: TRBD1
V: TRBV7-2
size: few
length: 12
DNA: TGTGCCAGCAGCATCGGACAGGGCGAGCAGTTCTTC
CDR3: CASSIGQGEQFF

J: TRBJ2-6
D: TRBD1
V: TRBV18
size: NA
length: 18
DNA: TGTGCCAGCTCACCCCTCCGGACAGGGGTAACTGGGGCCAACGTCCTGACTTTC
CDR3: CASSPLRTGVTGANVLTF

J: TRBJ2-4
D: NA
V: TRBV2
size: NA
length: 12
DNA: TGTGCCAGCACAATAGCCAAAAACATTCAGTACTTC
CDR3: CASTIAKNIQYF

J: TRBJ1-5
D: NA
V: TRBV7-3
size: NA
length: 14
DNA: TGTGCCAGCAGCTTAACTTGGGGGGATCAGCCCCAGCATTTT
CDR3: CASSLTWGDQPQHF

J: TRBJ2-7
D: TRBD1
V: TRBV5-1
size: NA
length: 14
DNA: TGCGCCAGCAGTTCTACAGGGGGCTCCTACGAGCAGTACTTC
CDR3: CASSSTGGSYEQYF

J: TRBJ2-5
D: NA
V: TRBV4-2
size: NA
length: 17
DNA: TGTGCCAGCAGCCACGATCGGGACTCTACGTACCAAGAGACCCAGTACTTC
CDR3: CASSHDRDSTYQETQYF

J: TRBJ2-2
D: TRBD1
V: TRBV5-1
size: NA
length: 16
DNA: TGCGCCAGCAGCACCCCGGGACAGGGAAACACCGGGGAGCTGTTTTTT
CDR3: CASSTPGQGNTGELFF

J: TRBJ2-2
D: NA
V: TRBV6-5
size: NA
length: 13
DNA: TGTGCCAGCAGTGGGGGGAACACCGGGGAGCTGTTTTTT
CDR3: CASSGGNTGELFF

J: TRBJ2-1
D: NA
V: TRBV28
size: NA
length: 16
DNA: TGTGCCAGCAGCCACCCTCACGGAGGTTCCTACAATGAGCAGTTCTTC
CDR3: CASSHPHGGSYNEQFF

J: TRBJ2-7
D: TRBD1
V: TRBV27
size: NA
length: 14
DNA: TGTGCCAGCAGTTTATCGACAGGGAGCTACGAGCAGTACTTC
CDR3: CASSLSTGSYEQYF

J: TRBJ2-7
D: NA
V: TRBV30
size: NA
length: 13
DNA: TGTGCCTGGGGGAAGGGCGCAATCTACGAGCAGTACTTC
CDR3: CAWGKGAIYEQYF

J: TRBJ2-1
D: NA
V: TRBV30
size: many
length: 15
DNA: TGTGCCTGGAGCTCGCGGGGCGGGATGTACAATGAGCAGTTCTTC
CDR3: CAWSSRGGMYNEQFF

J: TRBJ1-5
D: NA
V: TRBV7-9
size: NA
length: 17
DNA: TGTGCCAGCAGCTTAGGTTCCCCAGGGGATTTGAATCAGCCCCAGCATTTT
CDR3: CASSLGSPGDLNQPQHF

J: TRBJ1-3
D: NA
V: TRBV5-1
size: once
length: 14
DNA: TGCGCCAGCAGCTACGCCGGGACTGGAGACACCATATATTTT
CDR3: CASSYAGTGDTIYF

J: TRBJ2-7
D: NA
V: TRBV18
size: few
length: 14
DNA: TGTGCCAGCTCACCAAGGGGATCTACCTACGAGCAGTACTTC
CDR3: CASSPRGSTYEQYF

J: TRBJ2-1
D: TRBD2
V: TRBV7-2
size: NA
length: 13
DNA: TGTGCCAGCAGCTTAGCAGGTAGCGGGGGGCAGTTCTTC
CDR3: CASSLAGSGGQFF

J: TRBJ1-2
D: NA
V: TRBV11-2
size: NA
length: 11
DNA: TGTGCCAGCAGTAAGACACTAGGCTACACCTTC
CDR3: CASSKTLGYTF

J: TRBJ2-2
D: NA
V: TRBV10-3
size: NA
length: 12
DNA: TGTGCCATCAGTGATTACACCGGGGAGCTGTTTTTT
CDR3: CAISDYTGELFF

J: TRBJ2-7
D: NA
V: TRBV19
size: NA
length: 13
DNA: TGTGCCAGTAGCTGGGGAGTGTCTTATGAGCAGTACTTC
CDR3: CASSWGVSYEQYF

J: TRBJ1-1
D: NA
V: TRBV6-6
size: NA
length: 12
DNA: TGTGCCAGCTCAGGGGTTGCCACTGAAGCTTTCTTT
CDR3: CASSGVATEAFF

J: TRBJ1-2
D: TRBD1
V: TRBV11-1
size: many
length: 12
DNA: TGTGCCAGCAGCCAGGGGGCCTATGGCTACACCTTC
CDR3: CASSQGAYGYTF

J: TRBJ1-1
D: NA
V: TRBV30
size: few
length: 15
DNA: TGTGCCTGGAGTCGGACTTTGGGGCTGGGCACTGAAGCTTTCTTT
CDR3: CAWSRTLGLGTEAFF

J: TRBJ2-3
D: TRBD2
V: TRBV5-6
size: NA
length: 17
DNA: TGTGCCAGCAGCAGAGGACTAGCGGGAGACGGTACAGATACGCAGTATTTT
CDR3: CASSRGLAGDGTDTQYF

J: TRBJ2-3
D: NA
V: TRBV6-5
size: NA
length: 11
DNA: TGTGCCACCCTCTTTGGGGATACGCAGTATTTT
CDR3: CATLFGDTQYF

J: TRBJ2-7
D: TRBD2
V: TRBV30
size: once
length: 16
DNA: TGTGCCTGGAGTGTTGAATTAGCGGGATATCGGGGCGAGCAGTACTTC
CDR3: CAWSVELAGYRGEQYF

J: TRBJ2-2
D: TRBD2
V: TRBV11-2
size: NA
length: 15
DNA: TGTGCCAGCAGCCCCCCAGCGGGAAACACCGGGGAGCTGTTTTTT
CDR3: CASSPPAGNTGELFF

J: TRBJ2-2
D: TRBD2
V: TRBV30
size: NA
length: 14
DNA: TGTGCCTGTATAGCGGGAGGGTTCTCCGGGGAGCTGTTTTTT
CDR3: CACIAGGFSGELFF